This is a list of T cell receptor beta chains from one sample in a study of blood T cell repertoires in COVID-19. Repertoires were generated with immunoSEQ multiplex PCR, while TCRdb's copy carries only in-frame clones and drops some. This repertoire shows fewer than 250,000 clones, roughly four fifths found once; its top ten account for approximately 4%. Sequenced sample: PBMCs or T cells enriched from blood (not recorded which). Receptor source: a woman between 40 and 50 years old who had been exposed to COVID-19. Both conserved end residues are part of each CDR3. The D gene is left open where the match is weak. The size of a clone is reported for some rows only, either as once, few or many, or as a class for expanded clones.

>TRBD2|TRBV19|TRBJ2-3|few
TGTGCCAGTAGTATAACGTCTAGCGGGGGGGATACGCAGTATTTT
CASSITSSGGDTQYF
>-|TRBV7-8|TRBJ1-1|few
TGTGCCAGCAGCTTAGCTCCCATTGCCAGTGAAGCTTTCTTT
CASSLAPIASEAFF
>-|TRBV20-1|TRBJ1-1|-
TGCAGTGCTAGTCGGGTGATTTGGATGAACACTGAAGCTTTCTTT
CSASRVIWMNTEAFF
>TRBD1|TRBV9|TRBJ1-2|-
TGTGCCAGCAGCGTAGGGCAGATTGACAGGGTCGTAAAGGATGGCTACACCTTC
CASSVGQIDRVVKDGYTF
>TRBD2|TRBV29-1|TRBJ2-1|-
TGCAGCGTACGAGCGGGGGGGCCGGGGAATGAGCAGTTCTTC
CSVRAGGPGNEQFF
>-|TRBV10-2|TRBJ2-2|-
TGCGCCACCCAGGTTGAAAACACCGGGGAGCTGTTTTTT
CATQVENTGELFF
>TRBD1|TRBV6-1|TRBJ1-3|-
TGTGCCAGCAGTGGGACGGACAGGGCACTCGGAAACACCATATATTTT
CASSGTDRALGNTIYF
>-|TRBV5-5|TRBJ2-7|-
TGTGCCAGCAGCTTGACAGTCTCCTACGAGCAGTACTTC
CASSLTVSYEQYF
>TRBD2|TRBV6-1|TRBJ2-1|once
TGTGCCAGCAGTGAACGACAGGCGAGGGAGGGACTAGCGGGGCCTTACAATGAGCAGTTCTTC
CASSERQAREGLAGPYNEQFF
>-|TRBV21-1|TRBJ1-3|-
TGTTCGGTCGAAGGGGTGAGAAATGGAAACACCATATATTTT
CSVEGVRNGNTIYF
>TRBD1|TRBV5-1|TRBJ2-1|-
TGCGCCAGCAGCCTGACAGGGAGTAACAATGAGCAGTTCTTC
CASSLTGSNNEQFF
>-|TRBV9|TRBJ1-1|-
TGTGCCAGCAGCGCCCCCTCCAGTTACCTTGAAGCTTTCTTT
CASSAPSSYLEAFF
>TRBD1|TRBV30|TRBJ1-2|few
TGTGCCTGGATTGCGGACAGGGGGTATGGCTACACCTTC
CAWIADRGYGYTF
>TRBD2|TRBV5-6|TRBJ2-7|many
TGTGCCAGCAGCTTGGGGGGGGGTGGCGACCCCTACGAGCAGTACTTC
CASSLGGGGDPYEQYF
>-|TRBV14|TRBJ2-4|-
TGTGCCAGCAGCCAAGTGTGGGGGGAAAACATTCAGTACTTC
CASSQVWGENIQYF
>-|TRBV5-8|TRBJ2-5|once
TGTGCCAGCAGTACCTTGGGGGGGGCCAGGGAGACCCAGTACTTC
CASSTLGGARETQYF
>-|TRBV2|TRBJ2-3|-
TGTGCCACCTTGAGAGATACGCAGTATTTT
CATLRDTQYF
>TRBD2|TRBV7-9|TRBJ2-5|-
TGTGCCAGCAGCTTTAGCCGACTAGCGGATCAAGAGACCCAGTACTTC
CASSFSRLADQETQYF
>TRBD1|TRBV12-5|TRBJ1-1|once
TGTGCTAGTGGGCGACAGGGGGGCACTGAAGCTTTCTTT
CASGRQGGTEAFF
>-|TRBV7-2|TRBJ1-6|-
TGTGCCAGCAGAGCGCCGGGGTTAGTGAATTCACCCCTCCACTTT
CASRAPGLVNSPLHF
>TRBD1|TRBV6-5|TRBJ1-6|-
TGTGCCAGCAGTATGGACAGGGATTATAATTCACCCCTCCACTTT
CASSMDRDYNSPLHF
>-|TRBV18|TRBJ2-7|-
TGTGCCAGCTCACCGGCCGGGAAGCAGTACTTC
CASSPAGKQYF
>TRBD1|TRBV30|TRBJ2-3|-
TGTGCCTGGAGAGCGGGACAGGGAATGACAGATACGCAGTATTTT
CAWRAGQGMTDTQYF